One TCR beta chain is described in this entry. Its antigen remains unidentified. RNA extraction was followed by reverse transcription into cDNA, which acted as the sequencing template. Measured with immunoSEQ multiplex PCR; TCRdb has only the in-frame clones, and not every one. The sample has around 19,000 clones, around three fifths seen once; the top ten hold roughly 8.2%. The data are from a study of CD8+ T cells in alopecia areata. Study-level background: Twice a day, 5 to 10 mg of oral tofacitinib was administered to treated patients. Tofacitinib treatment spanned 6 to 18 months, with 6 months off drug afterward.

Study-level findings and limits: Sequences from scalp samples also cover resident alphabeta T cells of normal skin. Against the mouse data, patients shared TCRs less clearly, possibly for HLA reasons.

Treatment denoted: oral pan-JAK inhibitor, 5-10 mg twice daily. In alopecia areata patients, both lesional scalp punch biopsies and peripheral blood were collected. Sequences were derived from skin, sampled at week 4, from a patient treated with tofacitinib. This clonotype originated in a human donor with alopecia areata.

Here the CDR3 DNA reads TGTGCCACCAGCAGCGCGGAGGCGGGGGGGGCAGATACGCAGTATTTT. Amino acids: CATSSAEAGGADTQYF. This chain uses TRBV15 with TRBJ2-3; 9 bases align to TRBD2. Germline V lookup: CDR1 LNHNV, CDR2 YYDKDF (reference sequence). The CDR3 is made up of 16 amino acids. The V and J ends lost 3 bases and 4 bases, in that order; junction bases with no gene match: 8. Variable domain in full (rest from reference TRBV15 and TRBJ2-3): DAMVIQNPRYQVTQFGKPVTLSCSQTLNHNVMYWYQQKSSQAPKLLFHYYDKDFNNEADTPDNFQSRRPNTSFCFLDIRSPGLGDTAMYLCATSSAEAGGADTQYFGPGTRLTVL.